The 3 T cell receptor beta chains in this list originate from one sample, sequenced in a study of blood T cell repertoires in COVID-19 (dated by TCRdb to 2020 to 2021). To prepare the library, the immunoSEQ multiplex PCR assay was applied. The source is immuneACCESS, and TCRdb retained only in-frame sequences with V and J called. Part of the clones is not carried over; for the studies checked, unresolved V genes explain less than half of this, and the remainder is unexplained. For this sample the table gives some 60,000 clones, of which around 83% were detected only once. The biggest ten clones account for roughly 3.6% of the sample. The sequencing input was peripheral blood. The receptors here all came from an elderly woman with acute or convalescent COVID-19.

The CDR3 DNA reads as TGTGCCAGCAGCTTGGGATGGACAGGGTTCTACAATGAGCAGTTCTTC. It codes for CASSLGWTGFYNEQFF. The rearrangement joins TRBV5-8 to TRBJ2-1, with 8 bases lining up with TRBD1. Per the germline V gene, CDR1 is SGHTS and CDR2 is YDEGEE. Germline trimming cut 0 bases from V and 3 bases from J; bases unmatched to any gene: 5. This CDR3 is built from 16 residues.

This clone has only a few counts. The V call is TRBV7-3, the J call TRBJ1-6; D is ambiguous. Germline lookup yields CDR1 SGHTA and CDR2 FQGTGA. The ends were cut back, 5 bases at V and 8 bases at J, with 16 bases in the middle. CDR3 size: 15 residues. As DNA, the CDR3 is TGTGCCAGCAGCCCATCTGGGATGCGGGATTCACCCCTCCACTTT. Translation gives CASSPSGMRDSPLHF.

The gene calls are TRBV7-6 and TRBJ1-5; possibly TRBD1 for D (5 bases). Germline loops: CDR1 SGHVS, CDR2 FNYEAQ. Trimming took 3 bases from V and 5 from J, leaving 8 bases between them. The CDR3 totals 13 residues. CDR3 in amino acids: CASSFRADQPQHF. In nucleotides, the CDR3 is TGTGCCAGCAGCTTCAGGGCCGATCAGCCCCAGCATTTT.